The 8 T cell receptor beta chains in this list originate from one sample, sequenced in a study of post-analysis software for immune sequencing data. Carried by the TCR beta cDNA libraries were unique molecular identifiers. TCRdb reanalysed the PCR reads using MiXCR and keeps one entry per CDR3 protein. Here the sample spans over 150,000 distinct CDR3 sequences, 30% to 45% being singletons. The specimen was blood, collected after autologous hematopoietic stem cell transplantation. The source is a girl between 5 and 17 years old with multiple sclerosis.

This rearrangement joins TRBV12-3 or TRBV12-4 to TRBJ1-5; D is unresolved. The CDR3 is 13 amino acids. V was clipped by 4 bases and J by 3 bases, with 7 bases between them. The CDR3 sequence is CASSSMANQPQHF. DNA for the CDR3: TGTGCCAGCAGTTCGATGGCCAATCAGCCCCAGCATTTT.

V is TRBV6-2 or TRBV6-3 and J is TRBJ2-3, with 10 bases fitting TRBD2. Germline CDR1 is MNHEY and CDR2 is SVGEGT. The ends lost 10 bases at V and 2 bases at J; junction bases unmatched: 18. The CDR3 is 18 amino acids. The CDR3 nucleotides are TGTGCCAAATATGGAGCGGGAGGGCCCCCTCAATCCACAGATACGCAGTATTTT. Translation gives CAKYGAGGPPQSTDTQYF.

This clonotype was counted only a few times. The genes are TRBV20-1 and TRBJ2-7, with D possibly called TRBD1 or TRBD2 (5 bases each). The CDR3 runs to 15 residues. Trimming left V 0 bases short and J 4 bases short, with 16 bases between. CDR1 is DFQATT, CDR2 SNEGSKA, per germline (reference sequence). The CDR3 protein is CSAREVAGTPYEQYF. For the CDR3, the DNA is TGCAGTGCTAGAGAGGTCGCAGGGACCCCTTACGAGCAGTACTTC.

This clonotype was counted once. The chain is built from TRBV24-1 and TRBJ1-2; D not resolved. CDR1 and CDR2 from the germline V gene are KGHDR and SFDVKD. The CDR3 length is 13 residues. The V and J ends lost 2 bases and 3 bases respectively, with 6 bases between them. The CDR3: CATSDSDHYGYTF. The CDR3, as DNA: TGTGCCACCAGTGATTCGGACCACTATGGCTACACCTTC.

The CDR3 loop reads CASSVSPRPGLEETQYF. DNA for the CDR3: TGTGCCAGCAGCGTATCCCCCAGACCGGGACTCGAGGAGACCCAGTACTTC. The genes are TRBV9 and TRBJ2-5; weak D call: TRBD2 (6 bases). Trimming removed 1 base at V and 5 bases at J, with 21 bases between. The CDR3 length is 17 residues. Germline CDR1 is SGDLS and CDR2 is YYNGEE.

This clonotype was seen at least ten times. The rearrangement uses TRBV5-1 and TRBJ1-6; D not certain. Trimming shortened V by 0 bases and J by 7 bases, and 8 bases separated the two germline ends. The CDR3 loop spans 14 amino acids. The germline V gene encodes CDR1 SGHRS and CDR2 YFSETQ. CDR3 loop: CASSLVGENSPLHF. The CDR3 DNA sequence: TGCGCCAGCAGCTTGGTTGGAGAGAATTCACCCCTCCACTTT.

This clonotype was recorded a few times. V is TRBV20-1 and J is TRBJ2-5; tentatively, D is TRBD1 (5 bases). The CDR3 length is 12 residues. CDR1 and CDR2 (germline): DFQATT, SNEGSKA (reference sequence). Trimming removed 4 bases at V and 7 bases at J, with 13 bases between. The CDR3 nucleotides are TGCAGTGCTACAACCTCAGGGCGGACCCAGTACTTC. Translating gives CSATTSGRTQYF.

The CDR3 nucleotides read TGTGCCAGCAGCTTTACTACAGGGGGCACTGAAGCTTTCTTT. Amino acid sequence: CASSFTTGGTEAFF. V is TRBV7-9 and J is TRBJ1-1; 8 positions match TRBD1. Germline V lookup: CDR1 SEHNR, CDR2 FQNEAQ (reference sequence). With 3 bases clipped from V and 4 bases from J, the junction kept 4 bases outside the gene matches. The CDR3 loop spans 14 amino acids.